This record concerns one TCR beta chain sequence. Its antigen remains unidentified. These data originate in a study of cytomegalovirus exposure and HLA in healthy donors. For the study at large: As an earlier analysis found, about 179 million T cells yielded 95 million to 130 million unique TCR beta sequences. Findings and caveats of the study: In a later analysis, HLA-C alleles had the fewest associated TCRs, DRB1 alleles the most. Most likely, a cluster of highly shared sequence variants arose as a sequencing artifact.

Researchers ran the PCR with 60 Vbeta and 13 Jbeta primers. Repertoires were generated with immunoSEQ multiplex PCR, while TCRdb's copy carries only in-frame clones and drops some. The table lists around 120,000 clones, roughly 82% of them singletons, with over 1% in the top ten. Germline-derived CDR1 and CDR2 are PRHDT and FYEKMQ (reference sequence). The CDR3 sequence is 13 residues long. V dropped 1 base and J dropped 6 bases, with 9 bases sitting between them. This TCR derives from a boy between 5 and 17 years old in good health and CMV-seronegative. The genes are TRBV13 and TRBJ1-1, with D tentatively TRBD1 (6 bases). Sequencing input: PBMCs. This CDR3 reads CASSLVQGSEAFF. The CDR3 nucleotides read TGTGCCAGCAGCTTAGTCCAGGGGTCTGAAGCTTTCTTT. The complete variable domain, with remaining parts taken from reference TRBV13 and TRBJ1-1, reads AAGVIQSPRHLIKEKRETATLKCYPIPRHDTVYWYQQGPGQDPQFLISFYEKMQSDKGSIPDRFSAQQFSDYHSELNMSSLELGDSALYFCASSLVQGSEAFFGQGTRLTVV.